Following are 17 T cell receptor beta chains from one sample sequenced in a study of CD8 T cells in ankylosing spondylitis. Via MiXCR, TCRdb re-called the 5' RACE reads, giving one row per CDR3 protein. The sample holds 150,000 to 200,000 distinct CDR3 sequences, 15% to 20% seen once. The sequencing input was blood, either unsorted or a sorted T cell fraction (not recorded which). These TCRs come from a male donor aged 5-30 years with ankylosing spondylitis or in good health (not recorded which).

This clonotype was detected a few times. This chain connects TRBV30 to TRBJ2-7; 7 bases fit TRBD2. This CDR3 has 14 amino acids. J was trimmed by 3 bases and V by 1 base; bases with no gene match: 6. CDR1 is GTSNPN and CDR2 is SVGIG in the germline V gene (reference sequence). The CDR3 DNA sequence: TGTGCCTGGAGTGAGTCTAGCGGACTCTACGAGCAGTACGTC. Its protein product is CAWSESSGLYEQYV.

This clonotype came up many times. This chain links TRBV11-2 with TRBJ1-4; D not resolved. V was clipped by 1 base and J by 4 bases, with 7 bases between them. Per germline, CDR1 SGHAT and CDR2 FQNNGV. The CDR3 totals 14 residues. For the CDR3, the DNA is TGTGCCAGCAGCTTAGTCAGGAGTAATGAAAAACTGTTTTTT. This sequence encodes CASSLVRSNEKLFF. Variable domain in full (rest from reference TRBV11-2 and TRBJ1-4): EAGVAQSPRYKIIEKRQSVAFWCNPISGHATLYWYQQILGQGPKLLIQFQNNGVVDDSQLPKDRFSAERLKGVDSTLKIQPAKLEDSAVYLCASSLVRSNEKLFFGSGTQLSVL.

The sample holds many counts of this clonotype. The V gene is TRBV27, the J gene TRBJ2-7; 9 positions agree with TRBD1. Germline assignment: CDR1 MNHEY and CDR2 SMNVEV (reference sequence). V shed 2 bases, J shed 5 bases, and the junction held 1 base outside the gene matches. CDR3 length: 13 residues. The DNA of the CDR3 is TGTGCCAGCAGTTTAACAGGGGGCAACGAGCAGTACGTC. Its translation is CASSLTGGNEQYV.

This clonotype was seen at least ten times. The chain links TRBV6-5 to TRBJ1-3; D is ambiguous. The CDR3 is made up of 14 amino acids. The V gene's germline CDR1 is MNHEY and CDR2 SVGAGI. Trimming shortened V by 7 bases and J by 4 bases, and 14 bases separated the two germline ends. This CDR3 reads CASKVGSQGNTIYF. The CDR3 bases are TGTGCCAGCAAGGTTGGCAGTCAAGGAAACACCATATATTTT.

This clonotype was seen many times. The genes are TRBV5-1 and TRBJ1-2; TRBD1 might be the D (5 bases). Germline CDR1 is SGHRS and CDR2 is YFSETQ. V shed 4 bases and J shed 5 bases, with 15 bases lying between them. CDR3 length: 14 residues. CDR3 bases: TGCGCCAGCAGCAGGGACCGGGTCATTTATGGCTACACCTTC. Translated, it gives CASSRDRVIYGYTF.

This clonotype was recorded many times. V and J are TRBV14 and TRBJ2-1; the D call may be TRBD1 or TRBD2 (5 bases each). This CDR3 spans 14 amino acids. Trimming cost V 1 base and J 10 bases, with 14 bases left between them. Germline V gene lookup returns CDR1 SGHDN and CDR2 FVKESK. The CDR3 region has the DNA TGTGCCAGCAGCCAAGCCCCCGGGACCTCCGAGCAGTTCTTC. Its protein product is CASSQAPGTSEQFF.

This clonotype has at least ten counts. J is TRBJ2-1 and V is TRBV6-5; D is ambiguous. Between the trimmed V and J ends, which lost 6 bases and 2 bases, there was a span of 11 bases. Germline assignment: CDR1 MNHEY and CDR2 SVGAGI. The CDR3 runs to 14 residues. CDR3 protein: CASRVSGPYNEQFF. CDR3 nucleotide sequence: TGTGCCAGCAGGGTCTCCGGGCCCTACAATGAGCAGTTCTTC.

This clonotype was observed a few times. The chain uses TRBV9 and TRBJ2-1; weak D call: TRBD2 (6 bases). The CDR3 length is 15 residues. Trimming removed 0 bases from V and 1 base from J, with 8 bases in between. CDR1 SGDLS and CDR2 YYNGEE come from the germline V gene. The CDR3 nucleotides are TGTGCCAGCAGCGTAGCGGGAGAGTCCTACAATGAGCAGTTCTTC. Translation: CASSVAGESYNEQFF.

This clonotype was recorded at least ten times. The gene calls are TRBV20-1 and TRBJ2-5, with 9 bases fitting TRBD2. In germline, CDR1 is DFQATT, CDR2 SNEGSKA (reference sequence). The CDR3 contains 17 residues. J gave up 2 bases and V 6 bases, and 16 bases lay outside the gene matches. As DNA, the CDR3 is TGCAGTGCCGGTCTCCTTTATGCGGGAGGGCGACAAGAGACCCAGTACTTC. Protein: CSAGLLYAGGRQETQYF.

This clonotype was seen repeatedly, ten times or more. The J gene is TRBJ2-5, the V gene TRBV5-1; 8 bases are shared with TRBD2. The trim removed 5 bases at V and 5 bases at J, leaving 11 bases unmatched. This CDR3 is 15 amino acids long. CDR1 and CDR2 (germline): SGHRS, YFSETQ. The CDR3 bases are TGCGCCAGCAGGCTTGCGAGCGGGAGCGGGGAGACCCAGTACTTC. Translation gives CASRLASGSGETQYF.

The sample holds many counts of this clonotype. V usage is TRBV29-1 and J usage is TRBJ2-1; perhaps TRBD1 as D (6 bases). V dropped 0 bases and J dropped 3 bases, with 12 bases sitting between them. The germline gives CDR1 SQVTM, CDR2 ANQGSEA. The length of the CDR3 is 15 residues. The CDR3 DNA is TGCAGCGTTGAAGAAGTCGGACAGAGCTACAATGAGCAGTTCTTC. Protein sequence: CSVEEVGQSYNEQFF.

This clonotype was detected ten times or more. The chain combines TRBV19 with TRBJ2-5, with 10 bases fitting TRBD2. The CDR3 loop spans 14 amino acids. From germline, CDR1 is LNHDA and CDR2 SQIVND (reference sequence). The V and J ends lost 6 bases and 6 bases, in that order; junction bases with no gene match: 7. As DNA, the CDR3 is TGTGCCAGTAGCGTAGCGGGAGGAGGGAAGACCCAGTACTTC. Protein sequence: CASSVAGGGKTQYF.

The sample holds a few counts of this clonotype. The CDR3: CASRWINQPTYEQYV. CDR3 bases: TGCGCCAGCAGATGGATCAACCAACCCACCTACGAGCAGTACGTC. V and J are TRBV5-1 and TRBJ2-7; unclear D gene. This CDR3 spans 15 amino acids. V dropped 5 bases and J dropped 2 bases, with 17 bases sitting between them. In germline, CDR1 is SGHRS, CDR2 YFSETQ.

CDR3 sequence (DNA): TGCGCCAGCAGTTCCCGGAGGGGACTAGCGGCCTACGAGCAGTACGTC. This sequence encodes CASSSRRGLAAYEQYV. The chain is built from TRBV10-2 and TRBJ2-7; 11 nucleotides line up with TRBD2. V dropped 5 bases and J dropped 2; count of bases not matched to a gene: 8. Germline values: CDR1 WSHSY, CDR2 SAAADI. The CDR3 covers 16 residues.

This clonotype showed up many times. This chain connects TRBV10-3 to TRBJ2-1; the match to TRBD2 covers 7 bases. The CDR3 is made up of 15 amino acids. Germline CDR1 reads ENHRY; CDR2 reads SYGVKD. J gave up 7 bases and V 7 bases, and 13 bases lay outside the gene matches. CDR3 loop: CAITARAGEYNEQFF. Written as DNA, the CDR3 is TGTGCCATCACCGCCCGGGCGGGAGAATATAATGAGCAGTTCTTC.

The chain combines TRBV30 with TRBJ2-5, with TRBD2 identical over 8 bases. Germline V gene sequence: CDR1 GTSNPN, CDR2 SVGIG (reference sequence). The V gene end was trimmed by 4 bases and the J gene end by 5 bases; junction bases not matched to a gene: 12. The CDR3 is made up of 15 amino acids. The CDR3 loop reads CAWKPGLGGLETQYF. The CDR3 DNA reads TGTGCCTGGAAACCGGGACTAGGAGGTTTGGAGACCCAGTACTTC.

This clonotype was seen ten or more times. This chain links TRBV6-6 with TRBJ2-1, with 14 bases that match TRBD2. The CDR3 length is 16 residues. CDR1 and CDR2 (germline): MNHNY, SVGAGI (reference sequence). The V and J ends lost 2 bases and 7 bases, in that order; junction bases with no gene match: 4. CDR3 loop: CASSYVGLAGANEQFF. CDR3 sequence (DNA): TGTGCCAGCAGTTACGTGGGACTAGCGGGAGCTAATGAGCAGTTCTTC.